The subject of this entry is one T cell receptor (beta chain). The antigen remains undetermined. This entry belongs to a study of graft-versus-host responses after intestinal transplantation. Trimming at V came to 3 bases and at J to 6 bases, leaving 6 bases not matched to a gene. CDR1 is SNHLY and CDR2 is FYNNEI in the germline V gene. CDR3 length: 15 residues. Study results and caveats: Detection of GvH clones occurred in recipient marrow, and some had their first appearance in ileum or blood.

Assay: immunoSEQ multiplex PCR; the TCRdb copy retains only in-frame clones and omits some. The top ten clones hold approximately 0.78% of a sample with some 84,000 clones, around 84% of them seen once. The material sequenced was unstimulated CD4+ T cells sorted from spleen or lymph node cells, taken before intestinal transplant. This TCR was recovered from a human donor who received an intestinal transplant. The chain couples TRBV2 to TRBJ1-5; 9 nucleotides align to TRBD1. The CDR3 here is CASSEGQGRFQPQHF. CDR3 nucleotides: TGTGCCAGCAGTGAGGGACAGGGTCGATTTCAGCCCCAGCATTTT. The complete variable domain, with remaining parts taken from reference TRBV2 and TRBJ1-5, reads EPEVTQTPSHQVTQMGQEVILRCVPISNHLYFYWYRQILGQKVEFLVSFYNNEISEKSEIFDDQFSVERPDGSNFTLKIRSTKLEDSAMYFCASSEGQGRFQPQHFGDGTRLSIL.